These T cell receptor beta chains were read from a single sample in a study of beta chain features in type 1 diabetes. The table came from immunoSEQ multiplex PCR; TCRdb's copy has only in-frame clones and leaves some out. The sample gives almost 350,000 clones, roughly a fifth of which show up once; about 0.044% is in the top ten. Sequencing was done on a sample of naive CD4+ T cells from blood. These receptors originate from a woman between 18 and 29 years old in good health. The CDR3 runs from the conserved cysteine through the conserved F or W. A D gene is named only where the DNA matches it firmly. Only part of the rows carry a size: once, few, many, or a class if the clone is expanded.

DNA: TGTGCCTGGACAGGGGGCGCGGGCACTGAAGCTTTCTTT; CDR3: CAWTGGAGTEAFF; J: TRBJ1-1; V: TRBV30; size: few; D: TRBD1
DNA: TGTGCCACGAGGGGGAATGGCTACACCTTC; CDR3: CATRGNGYTF; J: TRBJ1-2; V: TRBV30; size: -; D: -
DNA: TGCGCCAGCAGTCAATCGGGCAGCCGGACCTACAATGAGCAGTTCTTC; CDR3: CASSQSGSRTYNEQFF; J: TRBJ2-1; V: TRBV23-1; size: few; D: -
DNA: TGTGCCAGCAGCTTAGCCCGGGGGACTAGCTTTTCCCCATACGAGCAGTACTTC; CDR3: CASSLARGTSFSPYEQYF; J: TRBJ2-7; V: TRBV7-9; size: -; D: TRBD2
DNA: TGTGCCAGCTCGTTACAGGGGGCGGACGGGGAGCTGTTTTTT; CDR3: CASSLQGADGELFF; J: TRBJ2-2; V: TRBV9; size: few; D: TRBD1
DNA: TGTGCCTGGAGTGTAGAAAGGGGGCACACAGATACGCAGTATTTT; CDR3: CAWSVERGHTDTQYF; J: TRBJ2-3; V: TRBV30; size: -; D: TRBD1
DNA: TGTGCCAGCAGCTTAGCTCAGGGTACCTACGAGCAGTACTTC; CDR3: CASSLAQGTYEQYF; J: TRBJ2-7; V: TRBV7-6; size: -; D: -
DNA: TGTGCCAGCAGCGTACAGGGGATCATAGCCTACAATGAGCAGTTCTTC; CDR3: CASSVQGIIAYNEQFF; J: TRBJ2-1; V: TRBV9; size: few; D: -
DNA: TGCAGCGTTGACAGTGCGGGATCAGGTGGGGATACGCAGTATTTT; CDR3: CSVDSAGSGGDTQYF; J: TRBJ2-3; V: TRBV29-1; size: -; D: -
DNA: TGTGCCAGTAATCAGAACACTGAAGCTTTCTTT; CDR3: CASNQNTEAFF; J: TRBJ1-1; V: TRBV19; size: -; D: -
DNA: TGTGCCAGCAGTATACCGACAGGGGCGGCTTTCTTT; CDR3: CASSIPTGAAFF; J: TRBJ1-1; V: TRBV28; size: -; D: TRBD1
DNA: TGCGCCAGCAGTCCTAGGGGAATCAGCTACGAGCAGTACTTC; CDR3: CASSPRGISYEQYF; J: TRBJ2-7; V: TRBV4-3; size: few; D: -
DNA: TGTGCCAGCAGCTTGGTCGGGGAGCAGTACTTC; CDR3: CASSLVGEQYF; J: TRBJ2-7; V: TRBV5-5; size: -; D: -
DNA: TGTGCCAGCAGCCTAACTTTCACTCATAGCACAGATACGCAGTATTTT; CDR3: CASSLTFTHSTDTQYF; J: TRBJ2-3; V: TRBV7-6; size: -; D: -
DNA: TGTGCCAGCAGTCCGATGCGGGGCGCCGGGGAGCTGTTTTTT; CDR3: CASSPMRGAGELFF; J: TRBJ2-2; V: TRBV7-9; size: -; D: -
DNA: TGTGCCAGCAGTTCGACTAGCGGGGGGGAACTCCAAGAGACCCAGTACTTC; CDR3: CASSSTSGGELQETQYF; J: TRBJ2-5; V: TRBV4-2; size: few; D: TRBD2
DNA: TGTGCCACCAGCAGTCTCCGACTAGCGGGAAGCTACGAGCAGTACTTC; CDR3: CATSSLRLAGSYEQYF; J: TRBJ2-7; V: TRBV15; size: -; D: TRBD2
DNA: TGTGCCAGCAGCTTAGTAGGGACAGGGAACACCGGGGAGCTGTTTTTT; CDR3: CASSLVGTGNTGELFF; J: TRBJ2-2; V: TRBV11-2; size: -; D: TRBD1
DNA: TGTGCCAGCAGTTCCGCGGGACAGAAAGAAAAACTGTTTTTT; CDR3: CASSSAGQKEKLFF; J: TRBJ1-4; V: TRBV27; size: few; D: TRBD1
DNA: TGTGCCAGCAGCCTTAGACAGGGGGCAGACACCATATATTTT; CDR3: CASSLRQGADTIYF; J: TRBJ1-3; V: TRBV7-2; size: -; D: TRBD1
DNA: TGTGCCAGTAGTAACTACCAAGAGACCCAGTACTTC; CDR3: CASSNYQETQYF; J: TRBJ2-5; V: TRBV19; size: -; D: -
DNA: TGCGCCAGCAGCCAAGTAGCGGGAAACCGAAATGAGCAGTTCTTC; CDR3: CASSQVAGNRNEQFF; J: TRBJ2-1; V: TRBV4-1; size: few; D: TRBD2
DNA: TGTGCCAGCAGCCCCGACCCCATAGCGGGGGCTACCCTCGAGCAGTACTTC; CDR3: CASSPDPIAGATLEQYF; J: TRBJ2-7; V: TRBV9; size: -; D: TRBD2
DNA: TGCAGCGTTGAACACCGGGACAGGGGATTAGCTAACTATGGCTACACCTTC; CDR3: CSVEHRDRGLANYGYTF; J: TRBJ1-2; V: TRBV29-1; size: few; D: TRBD1
DNA: TGCAGCGCCGAACCCCCCTCGGGGACTGAAGCTTTCTTT; CDR3: CSAEPPSGTEAFF; J: TRBJ1-1; V: TRBV29-1; size: -; D: -
DNA: TGTGCCTGGAGTGAGGACACCGCCTGGGGTGGCTACACCTTC; CDR3: CAWSEDTAWGGYTF; J: TRBJ1-2; V: TRBV30; size: -; D: -
DNA: TGTGCCAGCAGCACGGGACTAGCGGGACAAGAGACCCAGTACTTC; CDR3: CASSTGLAGQETQYF; J: TRBJ2-5; V: TRBV7-3; size: few; D: TRBD2
DNA: TGTGCCAGCAGTTCGAGCGGGAGAGCCTACGAGCAGTACTTC; CDR3: CASSSSGRAYEQYF; J: TRBJ2-7; V: TRBV27; size: -; D: TRBD2
DNA: TGTGCCAGCAGTTTAGATTACCAGGGGGCCACTGAAGCTTTCTTT; CDR3: CASSLDYQGATEAFF; J: TRBJ1-1; V: TRBV7-2; size: few; D: TRBD1
DNA: TGTGCCAGTAAGACGGGAGCCAAAAACATTCAGTACTTC; CDR3: CASKTGAKNIQYF; J: TRBJ2-4; V: TRBV19; size: -; D: -